This T cell receptor (beta chain) comes out of a study of blood T cell repertoires in COVID-19. Across the whole study: The samples span acute and convalescent COVID-19 from the United States, Italy and Spain. PBMCs, B-cell-depleted T cells, or T cells were the source of the cDNA or gDNA that made up the material.

The germline CDR1 and CDR2 sequences are SGHRS and YFSETQ. This CDR3 comprises 14 residues. With 4 bases clipped from V and 7 bases from J, the junction kept 7 bases outside the gene matches. The authors' processing: Amplification with reference gene primers provided the estimates of nucleated cell counts. The method was immunoSEQ multiplex PCR; TCRdb's version includes in-frame clones alone and lacks a portion of them. V and J calls and clone size are copied from that table; D and trimming were computed from the DNA. Of some 6,400 clones in the sample, roughly 88% were seen once. The rearrangement joins TRBV5-1 to TRBJ1-5, with 8 bases lining up with TRBD1. Sequences were obtained from peripheral blood. The clonotype comes from a human donor with active COVID-19. The donor label of this sample is uncertain. CDR3 region: CASSEGQVGQPQHF. The CDR3 nucleotides are TGCGCCAGCAGCGAGGGACAGGTTGGACAGCCCCAGCATTTT. The full variable domain, with the rest looked up from reference TRBV5-1 and TRBJ1-5, is KAGVTQTPRYLIKTRGQQVTLSCSPISGHRSVSWYQQTPGQGLQFLFEYFSETQRNKGNFPGRFSGRQFSNSRSEMNVSTLELGDSALYLCASSEGQVGQPQHFGDGTRLSIL.